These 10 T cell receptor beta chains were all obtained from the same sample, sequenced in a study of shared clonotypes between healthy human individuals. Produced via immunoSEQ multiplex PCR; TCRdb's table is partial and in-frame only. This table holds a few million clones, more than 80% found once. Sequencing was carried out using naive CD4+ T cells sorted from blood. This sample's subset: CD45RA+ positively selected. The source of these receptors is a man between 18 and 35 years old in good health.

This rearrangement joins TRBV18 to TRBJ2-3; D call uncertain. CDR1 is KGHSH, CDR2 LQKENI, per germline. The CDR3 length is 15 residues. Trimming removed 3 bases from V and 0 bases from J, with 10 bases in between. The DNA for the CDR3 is TGTGCCAGCTCACCTAAAGGATTTAGCACAGATACGCAGTATTTT. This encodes CASSPKGFSTDTQYF.

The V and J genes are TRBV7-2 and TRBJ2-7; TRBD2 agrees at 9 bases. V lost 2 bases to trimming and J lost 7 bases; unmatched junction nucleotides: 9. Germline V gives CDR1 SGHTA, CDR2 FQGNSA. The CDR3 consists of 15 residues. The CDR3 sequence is CASSLWTATSGEQYF. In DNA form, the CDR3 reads TGTGCCAGCAGCTTATGGACGGCCACTAGCGGGGAGCAGTACTTC. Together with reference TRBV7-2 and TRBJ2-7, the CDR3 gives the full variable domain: GAGVSQSPSNKVTEKGKDVELRCDPISGHTALYWYRQSLGQGLEFLIYFQGNSAPDKSGLPSDRFSAERTGGSVSTLTIQRTQQEDSAVYLCASSLWTATSGEQYFGPGTRLTVT.

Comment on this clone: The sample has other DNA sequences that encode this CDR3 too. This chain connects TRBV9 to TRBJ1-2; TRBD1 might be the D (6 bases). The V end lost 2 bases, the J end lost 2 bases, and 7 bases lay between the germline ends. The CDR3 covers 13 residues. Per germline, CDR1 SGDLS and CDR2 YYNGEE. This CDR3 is CASSVDSNYGYTF. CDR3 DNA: TGTGCCAGCAGCGTGGACAGCAACTATGGCTACACCTTC.

In DNA form, the CDR3 reads TGCGCCAGCAGCTTGGAAAGGGGGAACACTGAAGCTTTCTTT. Residues: CASSLERGNTEAFF. The chain joins TRBV5-1 to TRBJ1-1, with D maybe TRBD1 (5 bases). The CDR3 sequence is 14 residues long. The V end was cut by 0 bases, the J end by 1 base, with 7 bases between. Germline CDR1 SGHRS, CDR2 YFSETQ.

CDR3 in amino acids: CASSLSSGANVLTF. The CDR3 region has the DNA TGTGCCAGCAGCCTGAGCTCTGGGGCCAACGTCCTGACTTTC. J is TRBJ2-6 and V is TRBV5-5; D is unresolved. Germline V gene data show CDR1 as SGHKS and CDR2 as YYEKEE (reference sequence). The CDR3 sequence is 14 residues long. V shed 4 bases and J shed 0 bases, with 5 bases lying between them. The full variable domain, rest sourced from reference TRBV5-5 and TRBJ2-6, is DAGVTQSPTHLIKTRGQQVTLRCSPISGHKSVSWYQQVLGQGPQFIFQYYEKEERGRGNFPDRFSARQFPNYSSELNVNALLLGDSALYLCASSLSSGANVLTFGAGSRLTVL.

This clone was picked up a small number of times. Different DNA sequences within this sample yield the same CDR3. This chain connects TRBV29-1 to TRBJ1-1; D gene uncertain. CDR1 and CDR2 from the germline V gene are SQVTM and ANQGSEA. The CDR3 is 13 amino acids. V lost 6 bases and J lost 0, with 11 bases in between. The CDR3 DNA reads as TGCAGCGTGGCCAGGCCCATGAACACTGAAGCTTTCTTT. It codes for CSVARPMNTEAFF.

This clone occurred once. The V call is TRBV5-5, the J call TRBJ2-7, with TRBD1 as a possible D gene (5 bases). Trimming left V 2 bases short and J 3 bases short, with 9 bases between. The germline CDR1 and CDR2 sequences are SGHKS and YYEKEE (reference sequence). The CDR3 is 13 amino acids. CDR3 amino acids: CASSFRTHYEQYF. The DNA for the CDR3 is TGTGCCAGCAGCTTCAGGACACACTACGAGCAGTACTTC. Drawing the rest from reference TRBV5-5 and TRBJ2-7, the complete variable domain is DAGVTQSPTHLIKTRGQQVTLRCSPISGHKSVSWYQQVLGQGPQFIFQYYEKEERGRGNFPDRFSARQFPNYSSELNVNALLLGDSALYLCASSFRTHYEQYFGPGTRLTVT.

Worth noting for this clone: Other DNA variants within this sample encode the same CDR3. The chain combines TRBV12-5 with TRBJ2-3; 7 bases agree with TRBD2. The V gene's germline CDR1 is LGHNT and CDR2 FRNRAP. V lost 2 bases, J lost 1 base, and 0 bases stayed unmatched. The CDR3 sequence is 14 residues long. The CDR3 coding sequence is TGTGCTAGTGGTTTGACTAGCGGCACAGATACGCAGTATTTT. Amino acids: CASGLTSGTDTQYF.

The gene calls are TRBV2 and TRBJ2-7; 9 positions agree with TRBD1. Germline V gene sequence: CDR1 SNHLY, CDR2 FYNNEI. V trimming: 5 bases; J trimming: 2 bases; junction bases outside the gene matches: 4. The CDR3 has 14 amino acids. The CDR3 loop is CASSLGTGPYEQYF. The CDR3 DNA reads TGTGCCAGCAGTCTCGGGACAGGGCCCTACGAGCAGTACTTC.

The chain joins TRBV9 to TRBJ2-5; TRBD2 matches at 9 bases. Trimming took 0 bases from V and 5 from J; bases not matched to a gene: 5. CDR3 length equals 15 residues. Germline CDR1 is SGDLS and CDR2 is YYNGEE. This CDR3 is CASSVGAGGGETQYF. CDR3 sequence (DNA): TGTGCCAGCAGCGTAGGAGCGGGAGGTGGTGAGACCCAGTACTTC.